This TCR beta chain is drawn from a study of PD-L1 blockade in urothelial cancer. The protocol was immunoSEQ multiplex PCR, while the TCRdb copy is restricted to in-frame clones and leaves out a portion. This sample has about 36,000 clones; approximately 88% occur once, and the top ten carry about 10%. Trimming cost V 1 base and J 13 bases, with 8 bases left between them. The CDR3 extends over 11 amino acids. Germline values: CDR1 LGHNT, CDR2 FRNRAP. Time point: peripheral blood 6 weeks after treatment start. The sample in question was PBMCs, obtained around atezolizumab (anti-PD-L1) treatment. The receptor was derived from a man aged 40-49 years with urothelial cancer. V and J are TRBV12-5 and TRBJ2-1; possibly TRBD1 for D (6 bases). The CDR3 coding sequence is TGTGCTAGTGGTTTGGCAGGGGAACAGTTCTTC. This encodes CASGLAGEQFF.